The clone carrying this T cell receptor (beta chain) came up many times. It was with a sample-barcoded 5' primer and a J-beta primer mix that a second PCR of about 7 to 12 cycles was run. TCRdb redid the calling of the 5' RACE reads with MiXCR, one entry per CDR3 protein. The repertoire holds about 1,800,000 distinct CDR3 sequences, approximately 30% seen once, with over 7% in the top ten. The sample comes from a study of blood T cells in healthy people across ages. Trimming removed 3 bases from V and 2 bases from J; junction bases left unmatched: 5. CDR1 is SGHRS, CDR2 YFSETQ, per germline. The CDR3 extends over 16 amino acids.

Material for sequencing was blood. This TCR came from a woman between 25 and 40 years old in good health. The V call is TRBV5-1, the J call TRBJ2-6; 7 bases agree with TRBD1. CDR3 protein: CASSWPTGTGANVLTF. DNA of the CDR3: TGCGCCAGCAGCTGGCCGACAGGGACTGGGGCCAACGTCCTGACTTTC.